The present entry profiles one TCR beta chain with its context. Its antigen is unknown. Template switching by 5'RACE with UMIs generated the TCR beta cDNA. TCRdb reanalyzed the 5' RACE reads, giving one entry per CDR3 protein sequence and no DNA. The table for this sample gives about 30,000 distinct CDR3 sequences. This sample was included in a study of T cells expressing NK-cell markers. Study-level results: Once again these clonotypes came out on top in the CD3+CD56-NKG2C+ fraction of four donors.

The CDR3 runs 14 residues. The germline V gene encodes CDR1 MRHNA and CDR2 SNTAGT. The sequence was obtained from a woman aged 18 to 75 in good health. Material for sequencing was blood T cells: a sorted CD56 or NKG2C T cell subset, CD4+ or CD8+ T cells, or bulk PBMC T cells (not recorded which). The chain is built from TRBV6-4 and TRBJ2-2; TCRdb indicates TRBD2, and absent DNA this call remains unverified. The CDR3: CASRREDHTGELFF.